The entry that follows covers one T cell receptor beta chain sequence. The repertoire was sequenced with immunoSEQ multiplex PCR; TCRdb's copy has only in-frame clones and lacks some. The table shows about 41,000 clones, with 90% occurring only once. These data originate in a study of T cell changes during pregnancy in multiple sclerosis. J gave up 7 bases and V 3 bases, and 6 bases lay outside the gene matches. Germline V gene lookup returns CDR1 MDHEN and CDR2 SYDVKM. CDR3 length: 14 residues. The source material was CD8+ T cells from peripheral blood mononuclear cells, sampled in the third trimester of pregnancy. The chain employs TRBV28 and TRBJ1-5, with 7 bases lining up with TRBD1. The origin of this receptor is a female donor with multiple sclerosis, enrolled in a pregnancy study. The CDR3 DNA reads TGTGCCAGCAGTTTGAGGGGGCGGGAACAGCCCCAGCATTTT. Protein product: CASSLRGREQPQHF.